This TCR beta chain was sequenced in a study of T cell repertoires in cytomegalovirus infection. Study as a whole: As its CMV epitopes, the study selected recently identified HLA-C-restricted and well-studied HLA-B-restricted targets. A matching HLA type, together with CMV infection, was signaled by public TCR beta signatures. Study-level findings and limits: Dominant in the ex vivo response were TCR beta clonotypes restricted by HLA-C and specific for CMV. Cumulative frequency of public TCR beta families picked out carriers of CMV plus the relevant HLA.

TCRdb reanalysed the reads using MiXCR and keeps one entry per CDR3 protein. The repertoire holds some 940,000 distinct CDR3 sequences, approximately 30% seen once, with roughly an eighth in the top ten. V lost 3 bases, J lost 1 base, and 9 bases lay in between. Per the germline V gene, CDR1 is MGHRA and CDR2 is YSYEKL. The CDR3 is 14 residues long. On this clonotype itself: The antigen is undetermined.

This specimen was cultured CD8+ T cells from PBMCs, taken from culture after CMV antigen stimulation. The chain couples TRBV4-1 to TRBJ1-1; D perhaps matches TRBD1 (5 bases). The sequence was obtained from a human donor in good health (CMV status not recorded). Some clones in this sample may be carry-over from other donors' samples. The CDR3 region has the DNA TGCGCCAGCAGCCATAGACAGACGAACACTGAAGCTTTCTTT. Translating it yields CASSHRQTNTEAFF.